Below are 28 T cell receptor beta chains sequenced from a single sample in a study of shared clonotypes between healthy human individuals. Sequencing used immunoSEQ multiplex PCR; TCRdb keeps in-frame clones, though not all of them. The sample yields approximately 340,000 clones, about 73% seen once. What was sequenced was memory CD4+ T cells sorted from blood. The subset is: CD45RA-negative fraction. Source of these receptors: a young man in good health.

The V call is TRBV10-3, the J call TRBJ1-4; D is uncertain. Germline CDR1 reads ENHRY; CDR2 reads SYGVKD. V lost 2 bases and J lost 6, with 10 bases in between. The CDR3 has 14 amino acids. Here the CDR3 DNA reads TGTGCCATCAGTGAGGGTCTTCTAGATGAAAAACTGTTTTTT. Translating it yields CAISEGLLDEKLFF.

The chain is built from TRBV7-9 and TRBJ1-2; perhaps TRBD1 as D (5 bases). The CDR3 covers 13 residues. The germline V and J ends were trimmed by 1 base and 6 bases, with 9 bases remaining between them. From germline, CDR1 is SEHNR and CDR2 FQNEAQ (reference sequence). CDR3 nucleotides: TGTGCCAGCAGCTTAGGACAGCTTGATGGCTACACCTTC. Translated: CASSLGQLDGYTF.

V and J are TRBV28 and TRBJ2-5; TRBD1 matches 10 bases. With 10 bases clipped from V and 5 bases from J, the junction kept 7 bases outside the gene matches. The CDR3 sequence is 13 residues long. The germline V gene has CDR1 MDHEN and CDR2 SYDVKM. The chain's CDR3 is CAIQTGGLETQYF. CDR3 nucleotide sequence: TGTGCCATCCAGACAGGGGGCCTTGAGACCCAGTACTTC.

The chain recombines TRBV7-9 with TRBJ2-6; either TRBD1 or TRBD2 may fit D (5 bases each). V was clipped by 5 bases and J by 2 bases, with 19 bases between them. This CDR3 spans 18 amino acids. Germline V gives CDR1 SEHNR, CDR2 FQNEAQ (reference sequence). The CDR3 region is CASSTKVPGAPGANVLTF. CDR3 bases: TGTGCCAGCAGCACAAAGGTACCCGGGGCCCCTGGGGCCAACGTCCTGACTTTC.

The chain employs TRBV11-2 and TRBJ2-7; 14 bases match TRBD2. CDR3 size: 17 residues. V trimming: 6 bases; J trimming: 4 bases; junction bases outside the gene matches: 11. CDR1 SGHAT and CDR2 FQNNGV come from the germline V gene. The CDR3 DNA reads TGTGCCAGCAGGTTGACTAGCGGGAGGGCCGGTCTTTACGAGCAGTACTTC. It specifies CASRLTSGRAGLYEQYF.

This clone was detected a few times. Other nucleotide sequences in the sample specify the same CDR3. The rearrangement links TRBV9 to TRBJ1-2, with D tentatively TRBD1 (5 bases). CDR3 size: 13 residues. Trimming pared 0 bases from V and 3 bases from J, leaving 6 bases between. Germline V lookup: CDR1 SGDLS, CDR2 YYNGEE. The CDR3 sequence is CASSVEGHYGYTF. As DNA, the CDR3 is TGTGCCAGCAGCGTAGAGGGGCACTATGGCTACACCTTC.

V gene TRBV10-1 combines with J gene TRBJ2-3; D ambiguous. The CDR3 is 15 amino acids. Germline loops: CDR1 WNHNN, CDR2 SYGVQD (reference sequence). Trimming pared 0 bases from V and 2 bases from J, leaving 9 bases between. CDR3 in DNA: TGCGCCAGCAGTGAGTCGGCTAGTGCCACAGATACGCAGTATTTT. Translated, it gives CASSESASATDTQYF.

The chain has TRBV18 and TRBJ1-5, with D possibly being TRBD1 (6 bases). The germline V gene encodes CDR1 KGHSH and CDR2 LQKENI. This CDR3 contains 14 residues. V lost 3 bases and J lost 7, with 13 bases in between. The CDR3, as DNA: TGTGCCAGCTCACCCCAACAGGGAGGCCAGCCCCAGCATTTT. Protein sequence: CASSPQQGGQPQHF.

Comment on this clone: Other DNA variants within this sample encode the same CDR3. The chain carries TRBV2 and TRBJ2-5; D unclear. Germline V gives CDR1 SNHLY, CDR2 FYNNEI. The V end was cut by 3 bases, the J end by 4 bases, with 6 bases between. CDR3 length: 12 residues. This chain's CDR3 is CASSEGRETQYF. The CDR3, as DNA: TGTGCCAGCAGTGAGGGCCGAGAGACCCAGTACTTC.

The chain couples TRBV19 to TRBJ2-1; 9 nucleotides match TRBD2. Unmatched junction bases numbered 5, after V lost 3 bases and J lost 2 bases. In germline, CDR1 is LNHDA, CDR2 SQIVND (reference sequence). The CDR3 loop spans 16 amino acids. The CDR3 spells CASSIATSGAYNEQFF. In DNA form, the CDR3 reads TGTGCCAGTAGTATCGCGACTAGCGGAGCCTACAATGAGCAGTTCTTC.

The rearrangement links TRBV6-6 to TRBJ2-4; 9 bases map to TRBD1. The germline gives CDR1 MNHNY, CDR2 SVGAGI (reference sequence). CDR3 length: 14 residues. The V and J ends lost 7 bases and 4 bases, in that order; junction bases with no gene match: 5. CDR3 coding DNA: TGTGCCAGCACAGGGACAGGGAAAAAAAACATTCAGTACTTC. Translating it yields CASTGTGKKNIQYF.

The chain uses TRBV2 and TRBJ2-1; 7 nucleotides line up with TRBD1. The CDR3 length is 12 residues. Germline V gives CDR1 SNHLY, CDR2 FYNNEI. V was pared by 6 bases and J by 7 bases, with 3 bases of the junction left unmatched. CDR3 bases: TGTGCCAGCAGCCTGACAGGGAATGAGCAGTTCTTC. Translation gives CASSLTGNEQFF.

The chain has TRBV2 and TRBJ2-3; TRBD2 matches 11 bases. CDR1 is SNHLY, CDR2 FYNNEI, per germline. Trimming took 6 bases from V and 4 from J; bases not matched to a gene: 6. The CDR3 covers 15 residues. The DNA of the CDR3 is TGTGCCAGCAGACTACTAGCGGGAGTTGCAGATACGCAGTATTTT. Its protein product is CASRLLAGVADTQYF. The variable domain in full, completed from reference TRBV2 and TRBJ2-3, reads EPEVTQTPSHQVTQMGQEVILRCVPISNHLYFYWYRQILGQKVEFLVSFYNNEISEKSEIFDDQFSVERPDGSNFTLKIRSTKLEDSAMYFCASRLLAGVADTQYFGPGTRLTVL.

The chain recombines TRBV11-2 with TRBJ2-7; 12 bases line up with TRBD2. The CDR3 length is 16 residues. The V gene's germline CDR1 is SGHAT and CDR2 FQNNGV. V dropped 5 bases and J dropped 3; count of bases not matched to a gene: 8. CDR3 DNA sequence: TGTGCCAGCAGCGGAGGAGGACTAGCGGGATTCTACGAGCAGTACTTC. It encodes CASSGGGLAGFYEQYF.

In DNA, the CDR3 is TGTGCCAGCAGCCGAGGGGCCGACCAGCCCCAGCATTTT. Translated: CASSRGADQPQHF. J is TRBJ1-5 and V is TRBV7-6, with D maybe TRBD1 (5 bases). The CDR3 totals 13 residues. With 5 bases removed from V and 7 bases from J, the gap between germline ends came to 12 bases. CDR1 is SGHVS and CDR2 is FNYEAQ in the germline V gene.

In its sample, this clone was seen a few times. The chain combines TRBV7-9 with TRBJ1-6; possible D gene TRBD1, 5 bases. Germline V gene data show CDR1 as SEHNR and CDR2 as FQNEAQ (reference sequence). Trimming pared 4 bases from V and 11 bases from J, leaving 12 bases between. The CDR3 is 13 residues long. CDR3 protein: CASSSGGLTPLHF. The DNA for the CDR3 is TGTGCCAGCAGCTCCGGGGGGTTGACACCCCTCCACTTT.

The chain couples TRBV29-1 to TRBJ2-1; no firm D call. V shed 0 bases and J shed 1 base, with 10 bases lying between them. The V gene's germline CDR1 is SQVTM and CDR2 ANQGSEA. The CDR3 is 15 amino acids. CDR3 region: CSVEDSGRSYNEQFF. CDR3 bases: TGCAGCGTTGAAGATTCCGGACGTTCCTACAATGAGCAGTTCTTC.

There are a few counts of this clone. The CDR3 bases are TGTGCCACCGTAGGGTCCTACACAGATACGCAGTATTTT. It yields the protein CATVGSYTDTQYF. J is TRBJ2-3 and V is TRBV6-1; no clear D. In germline, CDR1 is MNHNS, CDR2 SASEGT. The V end lost 10 bases, the J end lost 2 bases, and 13 bases lay between the germline ends. The CDR3 contains 13 residues.

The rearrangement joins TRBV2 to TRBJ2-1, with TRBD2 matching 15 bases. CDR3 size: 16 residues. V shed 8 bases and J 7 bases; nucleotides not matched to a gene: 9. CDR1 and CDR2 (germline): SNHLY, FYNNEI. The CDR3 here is CASSKRGLAGGNEQFF. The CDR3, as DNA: TGTGCCAGCTCGAAACGGGGACTAGCGGGAGGTAATGAGCAGTTCTTC.

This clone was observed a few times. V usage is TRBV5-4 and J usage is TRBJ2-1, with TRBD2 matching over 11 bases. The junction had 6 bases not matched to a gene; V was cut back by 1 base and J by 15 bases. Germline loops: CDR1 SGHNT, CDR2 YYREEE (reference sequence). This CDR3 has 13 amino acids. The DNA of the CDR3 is TGTGCCAGCAGCTTGCCTAGCGGGAGGACTTGGTTCTTC. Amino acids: CASSLPSGRTWFF.

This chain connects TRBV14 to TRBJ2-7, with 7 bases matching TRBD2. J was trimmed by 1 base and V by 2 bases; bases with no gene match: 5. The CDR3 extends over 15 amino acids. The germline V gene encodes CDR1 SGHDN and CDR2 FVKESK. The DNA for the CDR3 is TGTGCCAGCAGCCAAAGTCTAGCGGATTCCTACGAGCAGTACTTC. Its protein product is CASSQSLADSYEQYF.

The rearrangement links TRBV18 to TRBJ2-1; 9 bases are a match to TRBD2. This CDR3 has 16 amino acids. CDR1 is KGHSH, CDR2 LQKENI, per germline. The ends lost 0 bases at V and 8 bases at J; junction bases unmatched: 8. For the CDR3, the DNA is TGTGCCAGCTCACCACCGATCAGCGGGGGGATACATGAGCAGTTCTTC. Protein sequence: CASSPPISGGIHEQFF.

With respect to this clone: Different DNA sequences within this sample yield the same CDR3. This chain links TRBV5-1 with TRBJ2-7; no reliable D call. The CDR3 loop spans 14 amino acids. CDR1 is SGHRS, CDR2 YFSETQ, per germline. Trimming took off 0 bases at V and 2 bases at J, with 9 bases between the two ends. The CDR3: CASSLAAETYEQYF. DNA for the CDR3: TGCGCCAGCAGCTTGGCGGCAGAAACCTACGAGCAGTACTTC. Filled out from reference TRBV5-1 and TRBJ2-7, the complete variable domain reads KAGVTQTPRYLIKTRGQQVTLSCSPISGHRSVSWYQQTPGQGLQFLFEYFSETQRNKGNFPGRFSGRQFSNSRSEMNVSTLELGDSALYLCASSLAAETYEQYFGPGTRLTVT.

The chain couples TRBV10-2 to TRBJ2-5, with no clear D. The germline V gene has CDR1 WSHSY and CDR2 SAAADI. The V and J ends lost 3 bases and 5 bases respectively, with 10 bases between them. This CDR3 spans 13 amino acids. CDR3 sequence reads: CASSDTARETQYF. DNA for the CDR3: TGCGCCAGCAGTGATACGGCCCGGGAGACCCAGTACTTC.

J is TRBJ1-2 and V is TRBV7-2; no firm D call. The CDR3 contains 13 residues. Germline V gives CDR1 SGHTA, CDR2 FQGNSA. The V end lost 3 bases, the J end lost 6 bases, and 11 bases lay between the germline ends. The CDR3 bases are TGTGCCAGCAGCTTCCCTTGGGTCGATGGCTACACCTTC. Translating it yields CASSFPWVDGYTF.

The CDR3 coding sequence is TGTGCCAGTAAGGAACTAGGGCCTCCTAGCACAGATACGCAGTATTTT. This codes for CASKELGPPSTDTQYF. The rearrangement links TRBV21-1 to TRBJ2-3; the DNA was not used to check the table's D call, TRBD2. TRBV21-1 is an annotated pseudogene. This CDR3 is 16 amino acids long.

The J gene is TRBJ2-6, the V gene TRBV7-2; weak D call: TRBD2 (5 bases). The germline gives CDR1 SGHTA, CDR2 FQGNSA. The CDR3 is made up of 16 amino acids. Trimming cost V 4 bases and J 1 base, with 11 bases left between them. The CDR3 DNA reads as TGTGCCAGCAGCTCCTCTTGGGAGTCTGGGGCCAACGTCCTGACTTTC. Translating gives CASSSSWESGANVLTF.

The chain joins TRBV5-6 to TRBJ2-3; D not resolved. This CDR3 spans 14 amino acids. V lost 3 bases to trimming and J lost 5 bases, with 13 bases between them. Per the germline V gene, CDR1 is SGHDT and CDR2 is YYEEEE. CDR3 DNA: TGTGCCAGCAGCTCCAAAGCGAGTGGAGATACGCAGTATTTT. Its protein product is CASSSKASGDTQYF.